Shown below are 19 T cell receptor beta chains from a single sample sequenced in a study of technical replicates of blood from a few donors (dated by TCRdb to about 2017). The library was produced with the immunoSEQ multiplex PCR assay. The source is immuneACCESS, and TCRdb retained only in-frame sequences with V and J called. Part of the clones is not carried over; for the studies checked, unresolved V genes explain less than half of this, and the remainder is unexplained. Recorded for this sample are roughly 100,000 clones; approximately 96% of them occurred a single time. The leading ten clones occupy about 0.39% of the sample. Sequenced input: T cells isolated from PBMCs. The origin of the receptors is a human donor in good health.

The chain is built from TRBV5-1 and TRBJ1-1, with no clear D. The germline V gene encodes CDR1 SGHRS and CDR2 YFSETQ. With 5 bases removed from V and 0 bases from J, the gap between germline ends came to 5 bases. The length of the CDR3 is 12 residues. The CDR3 here is CASRSMNTEAFF. The CDR3 nucleotides are TGCGCCAGCAGATCCATGAACACTGAAGCTTTCTTT.

V is TRBV7-9 and J is TRBJ2-7, with 7 bases fitting TRBD2. CDR1 is SEHNR and CDR2 is FQNEAQ in the germline V gene (reference sequence). CDR3 length equals 17 residues. The trim removed 1 base at V and 7 bases at J, leaving 16 bases unmatched. The CDR3 region is CASSLDLGLADPQEQYF. CDR3 bases: TGTGCCAGCAGCTTAGATTTAGGGCTAGCGGACCCGCAGGAGCAGTACTTC.

The J gene is TRBJ1-1, the V gene TRBV5-5; no reliable D call. Germline V CDR1 and CDR2: SGHKS, YYEKEE (reference sequence). V was pared by 2 bases and J by 1 base, with 12 bases between. The CDR3 totals 15 residues. The CDR3 DNA reads TGTGCCAGCAGCTTTCATAGGCGCGGGAACACTGAAGCTTTCTTT. This codes for CASSFHRRGNTEAFF.

This chain uses TRBV5-1 with TRBJ1-1; D not certain. The germline V gene encodes CDR1 SGHRS and CDR2 YFSETQ. CDR3 length: 13 residues. V shed 6 bases and J shed 1 base, with 10 bases lying between them. CDR3 coding DNA: TGCGCCAGCAAGATCCAGGAGAACACTGAAGCTTTCTTT. This translates into CASKIQENTEAFF.

This sequence joins TRBV29-1 and TRBJ2-7; tentatively, D is TRBD2 (7 bases). Germline V CDR1 and CDR2: SQVTM, ANQGSEA. V lost 6 bases and J 4 bases, leaving 16 bases between the germline ends. This CDR3 comprises 13 residues. The CDR3, as DNA: TGCAGCGTGATGGGGGGGCGACTTTACGAGCAGTACTTC. Its translation is CSVMGGRLYEQYF.

To note about this clone: The junction differs from germline at one of its ends, possibly a read error. The genes are TRBV5-6 and TRBJ1-2; D remains ambiguous. Germline lookup yields CDR1 SGHDT and CDR2 YYEEEE. The CDR3 contains 13 residues. The CDR3 reads CASSLRNREYKAF. The DNA for the CDR3 is TGTGCCAGCAGCCTACGCAACAGAGAGTATAAGGCCTTC.

Concerning this clone: The junction shows a germline mismatch at one end, possibly a read error. Other DNA variants within this sample encode the same CDR3. The chain has TRBV5-6 and TRBJ2-1; TRBD2 agrees at 10 bases. There are 13 residues in the CDR3. Germline-derived CDR1 and CDR2 are SGHDT and YYEEEE. CDR3 in DNA: TGCGCCAGCACTAGCGGGAACTACAATGAGCAGTTCTTC. It translates to CASTSGNYNEQFF.

The chain joins TRBV9 to TRBJ2-7; 9 bases are a match to TRBD1. With V trimmed by 0 bases and J by 3 bases, 1 base remained unmatched. From germline, CDR1 is SGDLS and CDR2 YYNGEE. The length of the CDR3 is 14 residues. The DNA for the CDR3 is TGTGCCAGCAGCGTAGGGGGACAGGGCTACGAGCAGTACTTC. Its protein is CASSVGGQGYEQYF.

This sequence joins TRBV27 and TRBJ1-1; 8 bases match TRBD1. This CDR3 has 16 residues. The germline V gene has CDR1 MNHEY and CDR2 SMNVEV (reference sequence). V gave up 4 bases and J gave up 0 bases; unmatched junction bases: 7. The CDR3 sequence is CASSSRQGRLNTEAFF. The CDR3 DNA sequence: TGTGCCAGCAGTTCCCGACAGGGGAGGTTGAACACTGAAGCTTTCTTT.

The chain combines TRBV30 with TRBJ2-1; 7 nucleotides match TRBD2. The junction had 9 bases not matched to a gene; V was cut back by 5 bases and J by 5 bases. Looked up from germline, CDR1 is GTSNPN and CDR2 is SVGIG (reference sequence). The length of the CDR3 is 14 residues. In DNA, the CDR3 is TGTGCCTGGTTTTCTCCGGGACTACACAATGAGCAGTTCTTC. This codes for CAWFSPGLHNEQFF. Combining the CDR3 with reference TRBV30 and TRBJ2-1 gives the whole variable domain SQTIHQWPATLVQPVGSPLSLECTVEGTSNPNLYWYRQAAGRGLQLLFYSVGIGQISSEVPQNLSASRPQDRQFILSSKKLLLSDSGFYLCAWFSPGLHNEQFFGPGTRLTVL.

J is TRBJ2-1 and V is TRBV30; 8 bases align to TRBD1. The ends lost 4 bases at V and 2 bases at J; junction bases unmatched: 7. Germline CDR1 and CDR2: GTSNPN and SVGIG (reference sequence). The CDR3 spans 15 residues. CDR3 nucleotide sequence: TGTGCCTGGACGTTTCTCAGGGGGCCCTACAATGAGCAGTTCTTC. It codes for CAWTFLRGPYNEQFF.

This chain links TRBV11-3 with TRBJ2-7; 8 bases agree with TRBD1. Looked up from germline, CDR1 is SGHNT and CDR2 is YENEEA. The J segment lost 3 bases and the V segment lost 5 bases, leaving 9 bases of the junction unmatched. This CDR3 spans 15 amino acids. Here the CDR3 DNA reads TGTGCCAGCAGCCTCCGGGACAGGCTCTTCTACGAGCAGTACTTC. Its translation: CASSLRDRLFYEQYF.

The rearrangement uses TRBV28 and TRBJ2-7; TRBD1 might be the D (5 bases). CDR1 and CDR2 from the germline V gene are MDHEN and SYDVKM. CDR3 size: 11 residues. Trimming pared 6 bases from V and 3 bases from J, leaving 6 bases between. The CDR3, as DNA: TGTGCCAGCAGAGACAGCTACGAGCAGTACTTC. Residues: CASRDSYEQYF.

The chain couples TRBV6-1 to TRBJ2-7; D call uncertain. Germline V gene sequence: CDR1 MNHNS, CDR2 SASEGT. V was trimmed by 8 bases and J by 2 bases, leaving 10 bases between them. The CDR3 loop spans 12 amino acids. CDR3 protein: CASFNGPYEQYF. CDR3 sequence (DNA): TGTGCCAGCTTTAACGGTCCCTACGAGCAGTACTTC.

The chain couples TRBV6-5 to TRBJ2-2; 7 bases line up with TRBD1. In germline, CDR1 is MNHEY, CDR2 SVGAGI. This CDR3 comprises 14 residues. After removal of 2 bases from V and 7 bases from J, the junction contained 4 bases not matched to a gene. In nucleotides, the CDR3 is TGTGCCAGCAGTTACACGAGACAGGGCGGGGAGCTGTTTTTT. Residues: CASSYTRQGGELFF.

This clone was counted once. The CDR3 bases are TGTGCCAGCTCACTGGGGGGGGGTGAGCAGTTCTTC. It is translated as CASSLGGGEQFF. V is TRBV18 and J is TRBJ2-1, with TRBD2 identical over 7 bases. The V and J ends lost 4 bases and 9 bases, in that order; junction bases with no gene match: 3. The CDR3 has 12 residues. Germline V CDR1 and CDR2: KGHSH, LQKENI.

The chain combines TRBV9 with TRBJ2-7, with TRBD2 matching 8 bases. The CDR3 is 14 residues long. Trimming took 2 bases from V and 4 from J; bases not matched to a gene: 5. CDR1 is SGDLS and CDR2 is YYNGEE in the germline V gene. Written as DNA, the CDR3 is TGTGCCAGCAGCGTGGAAGCGGGAGAATACGAGCAGTACTTC. This sequence encodes CASSVEAGEYEQYF.

This chain links TRBV11-3 with TRBJ2-1; 8 bases line up with TRBD1. CDR1 SGHNT and CDR2 YENEEA come from the germline V gene. This CDR3 has 14 residues. J was trimmed by 4 bases and V by 5 bases; bases with no gene match: 4. CDR3 sequence: CASSSRDRYNEQFF. CDR3 bases: TGTGCCAGCAGCAGCCGGGACAGGTACAATGAGCAGTTCTTC.

This chain joins TRBV7-6 and TRBJ1-1; a possible D gene is TRBD1 (6 bases). The CDR3 contains 14 residues. Germline V gene data show CDR1 as SGHVS and CDR2 as FNYEAQ. Trimming stripped 2 bases from V and 7 bases from J, with 14 bases between. CDR3 region: CASSLYDGGGEAFF. The CDR3 DNA sequence: TGTGCCAGCAGCTTATATGATGGGGGCGGTGAAGCTTTCTTT. Full variable domain (missing parts from reference TRBV7-6 and TRBJ1-1): GAGVSQSPRYKVTKRGQDVALRCDPISGHVSLYWYRQALGQGPEFLTYFNYEAQQDKSGLPNDRFSAERPEGSISTLTIQRTEQRDSAMYRCASSLYDGGGEAFFGQGTRLTVV.